Presented here are 15 T cell receptor beta chains from one specimen sequenced in a study of vaccination effects on CD4 cells after COVID-19. Their target antigens are unknown. Viral peptide pool expansion of antigen-specific CD4+ T cells preceded sequencing in the ViraFEST assay. Subsequent to approximately 11 days of culture, CD4+ T cells were isolated. Clones were sequenced by immunoSEQ multiplex PCR, and TCRdb holds only the in-frame ones, with some missing. The table shows about 61,000 clones, with more than 80% occurring only once. Sequenced here: CD4+ T cells from PBMCs cultured with HCoV-229E spike peptides, sampled before COVID-19 vaccination. Every receptor here comes from a human donor who received a COVID-19 vaccine.

This clone was observed a handful of times. This chain connects TRBV5-1 to TRBJ2-1; 12 bases are a match to TRBD2. From germline, CDR1 is SGHRS and CDR2 YFSETQ. This CDR3 is 17 amino acids long. Trimming at V came to 4 bases and at J to 4 bases, leaving 9 bases not matched to a gene. The chain's CDR3 is CASSRTTTSGGYNEQFF. The CDR3, as DNA: TGCGCCAGCAGCCGAACGACGACTAGCGGGGGATACAATGAGCAGTTCTTC.

The rearrangement joins TRBV2 to TRBJ2-1, with TRBD2 as a possible D gene (6 bases). Germline CDR1 reads SNHLY; CDR2 reads FYNNEI. Trimming took off 7 bases at V and 3 bases at J, with 19 bases between the two ends. The CDR3 is 16 amino acids. DNA for the CDR3: TGTGCCAGCACATTCCGGCCAAGCGGGTACTACAATGAGCAGTTCTTC. Translating gives CASTFRPSGYYNEQFF.

The chain couples TRBV5-1 to TRBJ2-7, with 12 bases fitting TRBD1. The CDR3 runs 14 residues. Trimming removed 3 bases from V and 5 bases from J; junction bases left unmatched: 3. CDR1 and CDR2 (germline): SGHRS, YFSETQ. This chain's CDR3 is CASSSGQGADEQYV. The CDR3 DNA reads TGCGCCAGCAGCTCGGGACAGGGGGCCGACGAGCAGTACGTC.

The chain has TRBV19 and TRBJ2-3; a weak D match, TRBD1 (6 bases). Trimming took off 5 bases at V and 0 bases at J, with 18 bases between the two ends. Germline V gene data show CDR1 as LNHDA and CDR2 as SQIVND (reference sequence). CDR3 length equals 17 residues. The CDR3 DNA is TGTGCCAGTAGTTTCATCCCACAGGGTACTAGCACAGATACGCAGTATTTT. It is translated as CASSFIPQGTSTDTQYF.

The chain's CDR3 is CASSPPGQIYEQYV. CDR3 nucleotides: TGTGCCAGCAGTCCCCCAGGACAGATCTACGAGCAGTACGTC. The chain joins TRBV28 to TRBJ2-7, with D possibly being TRBD1 (6 bases). The V gene lost 5 bases and the J gene lost 3 bases, with 14 bases spanning the gap. Per germline, CDR1 MDHEN and CDR2 SYDVKM. The length of the CDR3 is 14 residues.

V gene TRBV5-1 combines with J gene TRBJ2-5; D uncertain. The germline gives CDR1 SGHRS, CDR2 YFSETQ. With 1 base removed from V and 1 base from J, the gap between germline ends came to 8 bases. The CDR3 length is 14 residues. CDR3 loop: CASSLSRPQETQYF. The CDR3 DNA reads as TGCGCCAGCAGCTTGAGCCGGCCCCAAGAGACCCAGTACTTC. The full variable domain, with the rest looked up from reference TRBV5-1 and TRBJ2-5, is KAGVTQTPRYLIKTRGQQVTLSCSPISGHRSVSWYQQTPGQGLQFLFEYFSETQRNKGNFPGRFSGRQFSNSRSEMNVSTLELGDSALYLCASSLSRPQETQYFGPGTRLLVL.

The chain links TRBV10-3 to TRBJ2-2; D perhaps matches TRBD1 (6 bases). Trimming removed 6 bases from V and 0 bases from J, with 8 bases in between. From germline, CDR1 is ENHRY and CDR2 SYGVKD. The CDR3 runs to 14 residues. CDR3: CAIRGTPNTGELFF. CDR3 coding DNA: TGTGCCATCAGGGGGACACCGAACACCGGGGAGCTGTTTTTT.

V is TRBV6-5 and J is TRBJ1-3, with a possible D match to TRBD1 (5 bases). The CDR3 is 16 residues long. V lost 2 bases and J 3 bases, leaving 14 bases between the germline ends. Germline CDR1 reads MNHEY; CDR2 reads SVGAGI. As DNA, the CDR3 is TGTGCCAGCAGTTACGCCTCGGGGGGGGTTGGAAACACCATATATTTT. It encodes CASSYASGGVGNTIYF.

The chain combines TRBV5-4 with TRBJ1-2, with TRBD1 matching over 7 bases. The length of the CDR3 is 13 residues. V was clipped by 3 bases and J by 6 bases; unmatched bases: 5. CDR1 is SGHNT and CDR2 is YYREEE in the germline V gene (reference sequence). In DNA, the CDR3 is TGTGCCAGCAGCTGGGAGACAGGGAATGGCTACACCTTC. This encodes CASSWETGNGYTF.

V usage is TRBV6-6 and J usage is TRBJ1-5, with TRBD1 matching over 9 bases. This CDR3 region has 18 residues. The ends lost 5 bases at V and 7 bases at J; junction bases unmatched: 18. Germline lookup yields CDR1 MNHNY and CDR2 SVGAGI (reference sequence). Written as DNA, the CDR3 is TGTGCCAGCAGTCCGACTAGAACCGGGACAGGGTCTGGGCAGCCCCAGCATTTT. Translation: CASSPTRTGTGSGQPQHF.

This clone was picked up a small number of times. V and J are TRBV9 and TRBJ1-1; TRBD1 matches 8 bases. The CDR3 extends over 14 amino acids. CDR1 SGDLS and CDR2 YYNGEE come from the germline V gene. Trimming at V came to 5 bases and at J to 4 bases, leaving 7 bases not matched to a gene. CDR3 DNA sequence: TGTGCCAGCAGTGGTGAAACAGGGGGCACTGAAGCTTTCTTT. It specifies CASSGETGGTEAFF. The whole variable domain, filled in from reference TRBV9 and TRBJ1-1, reads DSGVTQTPKHLITATGQRVTLRCSPRSGDLSVYWYQQSLDQGLQFLIQYYNGEERAKGNILERFSAQQFPDLHSELNLSSLELGDSALYFCASSGETGGTEAFFGQGTRLTVV.

The chain couples TRBV7-9 to TRBJ2-5; D remains unclear. Looked up from germline, CDR1 is SEHNR and CDR2 is FQNEAQ (reference sequence). The V end was cut by 1 base, the J end by 4 bases, with 10 bases between. The length of the CDR3 is 14 residues. The CDR3 DNA is TGTGCCAGCAGCTTAGTTTCTGGCAGAGAGACCCAGTACTTC. Protein: CASSLVSGRETQYF.

The table lists this clone with a few counts. The V call is TRBV5-1, the J call TRBJ2-2, with unresolved D. Germline loops: CDR1 SGHRS, CDR2 YFSETQ. There are 15 residues in the CDR3. V dropped 2 bases and J dropped 4 bases, with 12 bases sitting between them. CDR3 DNA: TGCGCCAGCAGCTTCCAATGGACGTCCACCGGGGAGCTGTTTTTT. This encodes CASSFQWTSTGELFF.

V usage is TRBV19 and J usage is TRBJ1-2, with unresolved D. CDR1 LNHDA and CDR2 SQIVND come from the germline V gene (reference sequence). The V and J ends lost 2 bases and 3 bases respectively, with 13 bases between them. This CDR3 is built from 15 residues. CDR3 in DNA: TGTGCCAGTAGTATACGGGCCAAAGTAGACTATGGCTACACCTTC. It yields the protein CASSIRAKVDYGYTF.

The chain is built from TRBV29-1 and TRBJ1-4; the D gene is possibly TRBD1 (5 bases). The length of the CDR3 is 13 residues. Germline loops: CDR1 SQVTM, CDR2 ANQGSEA. V lost 7 bases, J lost 8 bases, and 17 bases lay in between. CDR3 DNA sequence: TGCAGCGCTGCAGGGCTTCTTGGGGAAAAACTGTTTTTT. Its translation: CSAAGLLGEKLFF.